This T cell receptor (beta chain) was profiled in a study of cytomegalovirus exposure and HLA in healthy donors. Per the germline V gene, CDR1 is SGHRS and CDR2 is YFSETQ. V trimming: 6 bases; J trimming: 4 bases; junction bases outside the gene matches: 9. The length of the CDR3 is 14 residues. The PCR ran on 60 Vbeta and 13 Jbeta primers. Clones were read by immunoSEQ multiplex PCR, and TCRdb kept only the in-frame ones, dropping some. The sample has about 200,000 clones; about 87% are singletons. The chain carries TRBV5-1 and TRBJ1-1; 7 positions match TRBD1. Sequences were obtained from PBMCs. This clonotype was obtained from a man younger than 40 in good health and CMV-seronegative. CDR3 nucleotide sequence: TGCGCCAGCACCCAGGGGGGCTCAAGCACTGAAGCTTTCTTT. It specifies CASTQGGSSTEAFF.